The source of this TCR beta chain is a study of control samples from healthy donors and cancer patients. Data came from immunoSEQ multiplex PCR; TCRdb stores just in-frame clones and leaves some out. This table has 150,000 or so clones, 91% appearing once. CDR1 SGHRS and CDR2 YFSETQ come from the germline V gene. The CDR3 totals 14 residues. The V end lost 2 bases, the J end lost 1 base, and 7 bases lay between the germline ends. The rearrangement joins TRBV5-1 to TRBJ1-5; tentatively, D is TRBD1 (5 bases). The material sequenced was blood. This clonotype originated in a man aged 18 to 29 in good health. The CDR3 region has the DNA TGCGCCAGCAGCTTAGGGGAGAGCAATCAGCCCCAGCATTTT. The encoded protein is CASSLGESNQPQHF.